The 15 T cell receptor beta chains presented below share a single source sample, sequenced in a study of cytomegalovirus exposure and HLA in healthy donors. Measured with immunoSEQ multiplex PCR; TCRdb has only the in-frame clones, and not every one. Of 250,000 to 400,000 clones listed, roughly nine tenths are singletons. Sequenced: PBMCs. The source is a woman aged 25 to 39 in good health and CMV-seropositive.

This chain connects TRBV27 to TRBJ2-1; D call uncertain. This CDR3 is 14 amino acids long. Trimming removed 2 bases at V and 16 bases at J, with 21 bases between. CDR1 and CDR2 (germline): MNHEY, SMNVEV (reference sequence). The CDR3 region is CASSLGSGFIDPFF. The CDR3 DNA reads as TGTGCCAGCAGTTTAGGTTCTGGGTTTATAGACCCCTTCTTC.

This chain uses TRBV28 with TRBJ1-5; a possible D gene is TRBD1 (5 bases). The CDR3 is 18 residues long. CDR1 and CDR2 (germline): MDHEN, SYDVKM. The V end lost 6 bases, the J end lost 6 bases, and 27 bases lay between the germline ends. The chain's CDR3 is CASSLTPTQGGWLQPQHF. Here the CDR3 DNA reads TGTGCCAGCAGCCTGACACCTACTCAGGGAGGTTGGCTTCAGCCCCAGCATTTT.

V gene TRBV7-2 combines with J gene TRBJ2-2; 14 bases map to TRBD2. The V segment lost 5 bases and the J segment 1 base; nucleotides outside the gene matches: 0. CDR3 length equals 16 residues. Germline CDR1 and CDR2: SGHTA and FQGNSA. In DNA, the CDR3 is TGTGCCAGCAGCGGGACTAGCGGGAGGAACACCGGGGAGCTGTTTTTT. It yields the protein CASSGTSGRNTGELFF.

J is TRBJ1-5 and V is TRBV28; D is unresolved. The V end was cut by 2 bases, the J end by 0 bases, with 5 bases between. This CDR3 contains 14 residues. Germline CDR1 and CDR2: MDHEN and SYDVKM. CDR3 loop: CASSLADSNQPQHF. As DNA, the CDR3 is TGTGCCAGCAGTTTAGCAGATAGCAATCAGCCCCAGCATTTT. Full variable domain (outside the CDR3, taken from reference TRBV28 and TRBJ1-5): DVKVTQSSRYLVKRTGEKVFLECVQDMDHENMFWYRQDPGLGLRLIYFSYDVKMKEKGDIPEGYSVSREKKERFSLILESASTNQTSMYLCASSLADSNQPQHFGDGTRLSIL.

This clone was detected only once. This chain links TRBV30 with TRBJ2-1; 8 bases are a match to TRBD1. CDR1 is GTSNPN, CDR2 SVGIG, per germline (reference sequence). The junction had 9 bases not matched to a gene; V was cut back by 0 bases and J by 8 bases. This CDR3 has 15 residues. The CDR3 loop reads CAWSVRAGGMDEQFF. In nucleotides, the CDR3 is TGTGCCTGGAGTGTACGGGCAGGGGGCATGGATGAGCAGTTCTTC.

The table lists this clone with a few counts. The chain employs TRBV4-1 and TRBJ1-1, with D possibly TRBD1 on 5 matching bases. V lost 2 bases and J 6 bases, leaving 13 bases between the germline ends. CDR3 length: 14 amino acids. From germline, CDR1 is MGHRA and CDR2 YSYEKL. The DNA for the CDR3 is TGCGCCAGCAGCCAACCTTCGAGGGGCGCTGAAGCTTTCTTT. This encodes CASSQPSRGAEAFF.

This clone was recorded once. The V call is TRBV10-3, the J call TRBJ2-7, with D perhaps matching TRBD1 (6 bases). Trimming pared 8 bases from V and 5 bases from J, leaving 19 bases between. CDR3 length equals 14 residues. Germline CDR1 reads ENHRY; CDR2 reads SYGVKD. CDR3 DNA sequence: TGTGCCATCTCCCGAGCACAGGGTGGCGACGAGCAGTACTTC. It yields the protein CAISRAQGGDEQYF.

J is TRBJ1-2 and V is TRBV9; D is uncertain. CDR3 length: 15 residues. The germline V gene encodes CDR1 SGDLS and CDR2 YYNGEE. V gave up 0 bases and J gave up 0 bases, with 9 bases separating them. CDR3 in amino acids: CASSVDGKANYGYTF. The DNA for the CDR3 is TGTGCCAGCAGCGTAGACGGGAAAGCTAACTATGGCTACACCTTC.

This chain connects TRBV4-1 to TRBJ1-1; a weak D match, TRBD1 (5 bases). From germline, CDR1 is MGHRA and CDR2 YSYEKL. V lost 4 bases, J lost 1 base, and 13 bases lay in between. The CDR3 loop spans 15 amino acids. The CDR3 is CASSRKQDSNTEAFF. The CDR3 region has the DNA TGCGCCAGCAGCCGAAAACAGGACTCGAACACTGAAGCTTTCTTT.

This clone came up a few times. The chain employs TRBV30 and TRBJ2-7, with 7 bases fitting TRBD2. CDR1 GTSNPN and CDR2 SVGIG come from the germline V gene (reference sequence). The J segment lost 7 bases and the V segment lost 0 bases, leaving 3 bases of the junction unmatched. This CDR3 has 12 residues. CDR3 in DNA: TGTGCCTGGAGTGTACGAGCGGGGGAGCAGTACTTC. It yields the protein CAWSVRAGEQYF.

The chain uses TRBV28 and TRBJ1-5; 8 bases match TRBD1. From germline, CDR1 is MDHEN and CDR2 SYDVKM. Germline trimming cut 6 bases from V and 3 bases from J; bases unmatched to any gene: 4. This CDR3 comprises 14 residues. CDR3 sequence: CASRDRAINQPQHF. CDR3 sequence (DNA): TGTGCCAGCAGGGACAGGGCGATCAATCAGCCCCAGCATTTT. The variable domain in full, with the rest retrieved from reference TRBV28 and TRBJ1-5, is DVKVTQSSRYLVKRTGEKVFLECVQDMDHENMFWYRQDPGLGLRLIYFSYDVKMKEKGDIPEGYSVSREKKERFSLILESASTNQTSMYLCASRDRAINQPQHFGDGTRLSIL.

The gene calls are TRBV7-2 and TRBJ2-7; 7 nucleotides match TRBD2. Germline lookup yields CDR1 SGHTA and CDR2 FQGNSA. V shed 1 base, J shed 2 bases, and the junction held 8 bases outside the gene matches. This CDR3 contains 16 residues. The DNA of the CDR3 is TGTGCCAGCAGCTTAGATCCGGGACTAAGGCCCTACGAGCAGTACTTC. Translating gives CASSLDPGLRPYEQYF.

The chain couples TRBV9 to TRBJ2-7; TRBD2 aligns across 12 bases. J gave up 7 bases and V 0 bases, and 2 bases lay outside the gene matches. CDR1 SGDLS and CDR2 YYNGEE come from the germline V gene. The CDR3 contains 14 residues. CDR3 nucleotides: TGTGCCAGCAGCGTAGGACTAGCGGGAGTTGAGCAGTACTTC. Residues: CASSVGLAGVEQYF.

The V call is TRBV10-3, the J call TRBJ2-1, with D perhaps TRBD2 (6 bases). Germline V lookup: CDR1 ENHRY, CDR2 SYGVKD. V lost 6 bases, J lost 2 bases, and 20 bases lay in between. CDR3 length equals 17 residues. CDR3 nucleotide sequence: TGTGCCATCAGGCCCATTGATAGCGGTGGAGCCTACAATGAGCAGTTCTTC. Its translation: CAIRPIDSGGAYNEQFF.

The rearrangement links TRBV4-2 to TRBJ2-1; 10 bases line up with TRBD2. Germline assignment: CDR1 LGHNA and CDR2 YNFKEQ. The CDR3 is 14 residues long. V gave up 0 bases and J gave up 9 bases; unmatched junction bases: 2. The CDR3 sequence is CASSQDEREGEQFF. CDR3 coding DNA: TGTGCCAGCAGCCAAGATGAGCGGGAGGGTGAGCAGTTCTTC.